This T cell receptor (beta chain) was sequenced during a study of T cells in Graves' hyperthyroidism and ophthalmopathy. Template material for amplifying TCR beta CDR3 regions consisted of RNA transcripts. HTBI primers were the set used in a first-round RT-PCR of the TCR CDR3. In TCRdb, the multiplex PCR reads were re-called with MiXCR into one record per CDR3 protein. Among 210,000 or so distinct CDR3 sequences, approximately 17% were seen once, and the ten largest hold under 65%. Study-wide results and limits: Most thyroid clonotypes with frequency above 0.001 were detected in blood.

Aged 18 to 65, the patients had hyperthyroidism that was newly diagnosed and had lasted under 2 months. Uncontrolled infection, other autoimmune disease, pregnancy or lactation led to exclusion. CDR1 and CDR2 from the germline V gene are PRHDT and FYEKMQ (reference sequence). The CDR3 consists of 15 residues. The V gene lost 5 bases and the J gene lost 9 bases, with 20 bases spanning the gap. With regard to this clonotype: No antigen is known for it.

The rearrangement uses TRBV13 and TRBJ2-1; perhaps TRBD2 as D (7 bases). The TCR sequence derives from a man in his fifties with Graves' hyperthyroidism. Sequenced material: blood. This CDR3 reads CASSAIGGDTVEQFF. The CDR3 DNA sequence: TGTGCCAGCAGCGCAATAGGGGGGGACACTGTTGAGCAGTTCTTC.